This entry lists 6 T cell receptor beta chains sequenced from one sample in a study of T cells in women clearing cervical HPV infection. Assay: immunoSEQ multiplex PCR; the TCRdb copy retains only in-frame clones and omits some. Here the sample table reports tens of thousands of clones. The sample consisted of blood buffy coat. The receptors here all came from a woman aged 18-70 years with a cervical HPV16 infection that either progressed to CIN3+ or cleared (not recorded which).

Remarks on this clone: Read coverage stops 3 residues before the CDR3 terminus; the germline J gene supplies the remainder. The rearrangement links TRBV5-1 to TRBJ1-2; maybe TRBD1 (6 bases). The CDR3 length is 14 residues. The germline V gene encodes CDR1 SGHRS and CDR2 YFSETQ. Between the trimmed V and J ends, which lost 5 bases and 4 bases, there was a span of 15 bases. The CDR3 loop is CASSPGDLGYGYTF. The sequenced CDR3 bases are TGCGCCAGCAGTCCAGGGGATCTGGGCTATGGC.

Regarding this clone: The CDR3 extends 3 residues past the end of the read, so its final part is completed from the germline J gene. This chain connects TRBV7-9 to TRBJ1-2, with 7 bases fitting TRBD1. CDR3 length: 11 residues. Germline V gene sequence: CDR1 SEHNR, CDR2 FQNEAQ (reference sequence). V shed 5 bases and J 7 bases; nucleotides not matched to a gene: 1. The CDR3 loop reads CASSTGVGYTF. CDR3 bases read: TGTGCCAGCAGCACAGGGGTTGGC. Supplemented by reference TRBV7-9 and TRBJ1-2, the full variable domain reads DTGVSQNPRHKITKRGQNVTFRCDPISEHNRLYWYRQTLGQGPEFLTYFQNEAQLEKSRLLSDRFSAERPKGSFSTLEIQRTEQGDSAMYLCASSTGVGYTFGSGTRLTVV.

As concerns this clone: The read falls 3 residues short of the CDR3 end, and the missing part is taken from the germline J gene. The rearrangement joins TRBV5-8 to TRBJ2-3, with unresolved D. Trimming removed 0 bases at V and 1 base at J, with 9 bases between. The CDR3 is 15 amino acids. Germline loops: CDR1 SGHTS, CDR2 YDEGEE. The CDR3 reads CASSLEETRTDTQYF. The DNA read from the CDR3 is TGTGCCAGCAGCTTGGAGGAGACACGCACAGATACG.

Regarding this clone: The read ends 3 residues early relative to the CDR3; the germline J gene fills the gap. The rearrangement uses TRBV7-9 and TRBJ1-2; D uncertain. Germline CDR1 reads SEHNR; CDR2 reads FQNEAQ (reference sequence). This CDR3 comprises 14 residues. The part of the CDR3 DNA that was read is TGTGCCAGCAGCTTAGGTGCTAGCAGCTACGAC. This sequence encodes CASSLGASSYD. The whole CDR3 reads CASSLGASSYDYTF.

About this clone: The read halts 3 residues ahead of the CDR3 end, with the missing end drawn from the germline J gene. The gene calls are TRBV11-3 and TRBJ2-1; D unresolved. The CDR3 is 15 amino acids. Deletions cut 5 bases from V and 0 bases from J, with 11 bases between. Germline V gene lookup returns CDR1 SGHNT and CDR2 YENEEA. Partial CDR3 DNA: TGTGCCAGCAGCCCTAGGTCCAGCTCCTACAATGAG. This gives the protein CASSPRSSSYNE. Given in full, the CDR3 is CASSPRSSSYNEQFF.

Worth noting for this clone: The read is 3 residues too short to cover the CDR3 end, so that end is filled in from the germline J gene. V and J are TRBV12-3 or TRBV12-4 and TRBJ2-5; D gene unclear. Trimming took 3 bases from V and 2 from J, leaving 10 bases between them. This CDR3 contains 14 residues. This chain's CDR3 is CASSFSTVQETQYF. The CDR3 DNA, read in part, is TGTGCCAGCAGTTTTAGTACAGTTCAAGAGACC.